These T cell receptor beta chains were read from a single sample in a study of T-cell memory formation after mild COVID-19. A single record per CDR3 protein comes from TCRdb applying MiXCR to the 5' RACE reads. Of a few hundred thousand distinct CDR3 sequences in the sample, roughly 9.4% are singletons; the top ten hold roughly a fifth. Input material: PBMCs or a T cell subset sorted from them (not recorded which). These receptors were taken from a man aged 18 to 29 who had mild COVID-19 (a few samples of this study predate the infection). Cell type and time point are not known. Each CDR3 is given with its conserved first and last residue. The D gene is left open where the match is weak. Rows may omit the clone size; those that give it use once, few, many or a size class.

size: many
D: NA
J: TRBJ2-1
V: TRBV24-1
CDR3: CATSDFHGHEQFF
DNA: TGTGCCACCAGTGATTTTCATGGTCATGAGCAGTTCTTC

size: NA
D: TRBD2
J: TRBJ2-3
V: TRBV4-1
CDR3: CASSQLTGGPDTQYF
DNA: TGCGCCAGCAGCCAACTAACGGGGGGGCCTGATACGCAGTATTTT

size: few
D: NA
J: TRBJ1-3
V: TRBV7-9
CDR3: CASSLVSSGDTIYF
DNA: TGTGCCAGCAGCTTAGTCTCCTCGGGAGACACCATATATTTT

size: NA
D: NA
J: TRBJ2-7
V: TRBV18
CDR3: CASSPPRAIGREQYF
DNA: TGTGCCAGCTCACCTCCTCGGGCAATCGGACGCGAGCAGTACTTC

size: NA
D: TRBD1
J: TRBJ2-3
V: TRBV24-1
CDR3: CATSDWGTGAGDTQYF
DNA: TGTGCCACCAGTGACTGGGGGACAGGGGCTGGGGATACGCAGTATTTT

size: many
D: TRBD1
J: TRBJ1-1
V: TRBV24-1
CDR3: CASRGQGTTEAFF
DNA: TGTGCCTCTCGGGGACAGGGAACTACTGAAGCTTTCTTT

size: NA
D: TRBD1
J: TRBJ2-3
V: TRBV20-1
CDR3: CSAWTGGMGTDTQYF
DNA: TGCAGTGCTTGGACAGGGGGCATGGGCACAGATACGCAGTATTTT

size: few
D: NA
J: TRBJ1-6
V: TRBV3-1
CDR3: CASSQEWTVRGTLHF
DNA: TGTGCCAGCAGCCAGGAATGGACAGTCCGGGGGACCCTCCACTTT

size: many
D: NA
J: TRBJ2-1
V: TRBV7-8
CDR3: CASSRAGSRWNEQFF
DNA: TGTGCCAGCAGCCGGGCGGGGTCCCGATGGAATGAGCAGTTCTTC

size: many
D: NA
J: TRBJ1-2
V: TRBV20-1
CDR3: CSAASPTGGYTF
DNA: TGCAGTGCTGCCAGTCCCACTGGCGGCTACACCTTC

size: NA
D: TRBD1
J: TRBJ1-5
V: TRBV5-5
CDR3: CASSLLLRTGEGNGNQPQHF
DNA: TGTGCCAGCAGCTTGCTCTTACGGACAGGGGAGGGTAATGGCAATCAGCCCCAGCATTTT

size: NA
D: NA
J: TRBJ2-3
V: TRBV4-3
CDR3: CASSQVGVHLRADTQYF
DNA: TGCGCCAGCAGCCAAGTGGGAGTACACCTTCGCGCAGATACGCAGTATTTT

size: NA
D: NA
J: TRBJ2-1
V: TRBV5-1
CDR3: CASSFGGEYNEQFF
DNA: TGCGCCAGCAGCTTTGGCGGGGAGTACAATGAGCAGTTCTTC

size: NA
D: NA
J: TRBJ2-3
V: TRBV20-1
CDR3: CSATYRYRADTQYF
DNA: TGCAGTGCCACATATCGGTATAGGGCAGATACGCAGTATTTT

size: many
D: NA
J: TRBJ1-4
V: TRBV29-1
CDR3: CSVSGLFGMMDEKLFF
DNA: TGCAGCGTTAGCGGGCTCTTTGGGATGATGGATGAAAAACTGTTTTTT

size: NA
D: TRBD1
J: TRBJ2-7
V: TRBV6-5
CDR3: CATSTPGQGAHEQYF
DNA: TGTGCCACTAGTACCCCGGGACAGGGTGCCCACGAGCAGTACTTC

size: few
D: TRBD1
J: TRBJ1-2
V: TRBV30
CDR3: CAWRGTAYLANYGYTF
DNA: TGTGCCTGGAGGGGGACAGCCTACTTAGCTAACTATGGCTACACCTTC

size: NA
D: NA
J: TRBJ2-5
V: TRBV29-1
CDR3: CSVFFWRGEETQYF
DNA: TGCAGCGTGTTCTTTTGGCGTGGGGAGGAGACCCAGTACTTC

size: few
D: TRBD2
J: TRBJ2-5
V: TRBV6-5
CDR3: CASTLAGSGTQYF
DNA: TGTGCCAGCACCTTAGCGGGGTCCGGGACCCAGTACTTC

size: NA
D: TRBD1
J: TRBJ1-1
V: TRBV7-2
CDR3: CASSLDRGAGTEAFF
DNA: TGTGCCAGCAGCTTGGACAGGGGGGCAGGCACTGAAGCTTTCTTT

size: few
D: NA
J: TRBJ2-5
V: TRBV25-1
CDR3: CASSESGETQYF
DNA: TGTGCCAGCAGTGAATCAGGCGAGACCCAGTACTTC

size: NA
D: NA
J: TRBJ2-1
V: TRBV11-3
CDR3: CASSPQVGGNEQFF
DNA: TGTGCCAGCAGCCCCCAGGTGGGGGGCAATGAGCAGTTCTTC

size: NA
D: NA
J: TRBJ1-1
V: TRBV28
CDR3: CASRAEGSEAFF
DNA: TGTGCCAGCAGAGCTGAGGGTTCTGAAGCTTTCTTT

size: NA
D: NA
J: TRBJ2-5
V: TRBV6-5
CDR3: CASSYSIPLLQETQYF
DNA: TGTGCCAGCAGTTACTCGATCCCCCTCCTGCAAGAGACCCAGTACTTC

size: NA
D: NA
J: TRBJ2-1
V: TRBV7-2
CDR3: CASRDIGTFGDEQFF
DNA: TGTGCCAGCAGAGATATCGGGACATTCGGCGATGAGCAGTTCTTC

size: NA
D: NA
J: TRBJ1-1
V: TRBV7-9
CDR3: CASSFPSTEAFF
DNA: TGTGCCAGCAGCTTCCCATCGACTGAAGCTTTCTTT